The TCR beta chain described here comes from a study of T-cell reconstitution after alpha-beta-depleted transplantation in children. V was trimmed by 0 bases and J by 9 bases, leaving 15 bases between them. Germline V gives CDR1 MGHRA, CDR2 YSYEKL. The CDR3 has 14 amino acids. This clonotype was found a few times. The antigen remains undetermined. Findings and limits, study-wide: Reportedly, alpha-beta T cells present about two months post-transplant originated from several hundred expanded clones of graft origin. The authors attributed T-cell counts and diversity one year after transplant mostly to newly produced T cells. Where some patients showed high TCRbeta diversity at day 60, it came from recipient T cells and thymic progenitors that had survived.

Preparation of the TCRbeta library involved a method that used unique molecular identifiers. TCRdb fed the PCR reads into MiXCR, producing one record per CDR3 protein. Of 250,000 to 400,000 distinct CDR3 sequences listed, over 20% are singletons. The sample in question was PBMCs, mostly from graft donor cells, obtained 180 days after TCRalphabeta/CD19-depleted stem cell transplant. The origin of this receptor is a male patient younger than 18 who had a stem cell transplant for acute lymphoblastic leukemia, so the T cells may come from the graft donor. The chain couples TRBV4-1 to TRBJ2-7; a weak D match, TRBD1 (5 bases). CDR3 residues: CASSQDLSGFRQYF. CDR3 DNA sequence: TGCGCCAGCAGCCAAGATCTATCAGGGTTTAGGCAGTACTTC.